These 12 T cell receptor beta chains originate from one sample sequenced in a study of control samples from healthy donors and cancer patients. Sequenced by immunoSEQ multiplex PCR; TCRdb stores in-frame clones only, minus some. The data contain around 68,000 clones, 83% of them seen just once; the ten biggest clones take up around 14%. The sequenced sample was blood. The origin of the receptors is a man in his 60s in good health.

The chain combines TRBV29-1 with TRBJ2-3, with TRBD2 identical over 7 bases. Trimming cost V 3 bases and J 5 bases; bases outside gene matches: 8. CDR3 size: 14 residues. CDR1 and CDR2 from the germline V gene are SQVTM and ANQGSEA. The CDR3 coding sequence is TGCAGCGTTGACGGCGGGAGAGGTAGAGATACGCAGTATTTT. Encoded protein: CSVDGGRGRDTQYF.

This rearrangement joins TRBV11-3 to TRBJ2-1, with TRBD2 matching over 7 bases. Germline assignment: CDR1 SGHNT and CDR2 YENEEA. Losses at the gene ends were 5 bases for V and 9 bases for J; bases not matched to a gene: 13. This CDR3 region has 15 residues. The CDR3 nucleotides are TGTGCCAGCAGCGTCGGGACTACTACGATTGGTGAGCAGTTCTTC. Its translation is CASSVGTTTIGEQFF.

The chain joins TRBV4-3 to TRBJ1-2; the D gene is possibly TRBD1 (5 bases). Germline loops: CDR1 LGHNA, CDR2 YSLEER. The CDR3 has 16 amino acids. V was shortened by 0 bases and J by 3 bases, with 14 bases between the two germline ends. CDR3 in DNA: TGCGCCAGCAGCCAAGAGATACGGGGCAAACACTATGGCTACACCTTC. Translated, it gives CASSQEIRGKHYGYTF.

This rearrangement joins TRBV6-2 or TRBV6-3 to TRBJ2-1, with no clear D. Germline lookup yields CDR1 MNHEY and CDR2 SVGEGT. The CDR3 is made up of 11 amino acids. Trimming removed 2 bases at V and 8 bases at J, with 4 bases between. This CDR3 reads CASSYPDEQFF. CDR3 sequence (DNA): TGTGCCAGCAGTTACCCGGATGAGCAGTTCTTC.

This clone turned up a few times. Written as DNA, the CDR3 is TGTGCCTGGAGTGTACGAGCATCGGGCGCTGAAGCTTTCTTT. Translation: CAWSVRASGAEAFF. The rearrangement uses TRBV30 and TRBJ1-1; the D is unclear. This CDR3 region has 14 residues. Trimming stripped 0 bases from V and 6 bases from J, with 14 bases between. Germline V gene sequence: CDR1 GTSNPN, CDR2 SVGIG (reference sequence).

The chain has TRBV10-3 and TRBJ2-2; D is possibly TRBD1 (5 bases). V was trimmed by 2 bases and J by 6 bases, leaving 13 bases between them. Looked up from germline, CDR1 is ENHRY and CDR2 is SYGVKD. This CDR3 spans 15 amino acids. The CDR3 spells CAISETPGIAGELFF. In DNA, the CDR3 is TGTGCCATCAGTGAGACTCCAGGGATCGCCGGGGAGCTGTTTTTT.

This sequence joins TRBV9 and TRBJ2-1; the D gene is possibly TRBD1 (9 bases). The CDR3 runs 19 residues. Germline-derived CDR1 and CDR2 are SGDLS and YYNGEE. Trimming shortened V by 0 bases and J by 4 bases, and 23 bases separated the two germline ends. CDR3 residues: CASSVDHGGGTGRYNEQFF. For the CDR3, the DNA is TGTGCCAGCAGCGTAGATCATGGCGGGGGGACAGGGAGGTACAATGAGCAGTTCTTC. Supplemented by reference TRBV9 and TRBJ2-1, the full variable domain reads DSGVTQTPKHLITATGQRVTLRCSPRSGDLSVYWYQQSLDQGLQFLIQYYNGEERAKGNILERFSAQQFPDLHSELNLSSLELGDSALYFCASSVDHGGGTGRYNEQFFGPGTRLTVL.

This clone has more than one count but fewer than ten. This rearrangement joins TRBV4-1 to TRBJ1-1; D remains ambiguous. Trimming shortened V by 0 bases and J by 7 bases, and 9 bases separated the two germline ends. Per the germline V gene, CDR1 is MGHRA and CDR2 is YSYEKL. The CDR3 runs 13 residues. CDR3 amino acids: CASSQDSTFEAFF. The CDR3 DNA sequence: TGCGCCAGCAGCCAAGATTCGACGTTTGAAGCTTTCTTT.

The chain links TRBV6-5 to TRBJ1-5, with a possible D match to TRBD1 (6 bases). This CDR3 is 14 amino acids long. The germline V and J ends were trimmed by 5 bases and 7 bases, with 15 bases remaining between them. Germline values: CDR1 MNHEY, CDR2 SVGAGI. CDR3 DNA: TGTGCCAGCAGTCCTCGGGCAGGGGAACAGCCCCAGCATTTT. This translates into CASSPRAGEQPQHF.

The chain recombines TRBV20-1 with TRBJ1-5; D is perhaps TRBD1 (6 bases). The CDR3 extends over 16 amino acids. The germline V gene encodes CDR1 DFQATT and CDR2 SNEGSKA (reference sequence). Trimming removed 3 bases from V and 5 bases from J, with 20 bases in between. The CDR3 loop reads CSASRRGLDFDQPQHF. The CDR3 DNA follows: TGCAGTGCTAGTCGTCGGGGGCTTGATTTCGATCAGCCCCAGCATTTT.

This rearrangement joins TRBV5-4 to TRBJ2-7; 7 bases fit TRBD1. The trim removed 4 bases at V and 4 bases at J, leaving 8 bases unmatched. The CDR3 totals 14 residues. Germline V lookup: CDR1 SGHNT, CDR2 YYREEE (reference sequence). This chain's CDR3 is CASSIGTDLYEQYF. The CDR3 region has the DNA TGTGCCAGCAGCATCGGGACAGACTTATACGAGCAGTACTTC.

This rearrangement joins TRBV5-1 to TRBJ1-6; D is unclear. V lost 3 bases and J 2 bases, leaving 9 bases between the germline ends. The CDR3 contains 15 residues. CDR1 SGHRS and CDR2 YFSETQ come from the germline V gene. CDR3 in DNA: TGCGCCAGCAGCTGGGAGGGCGCCTATAATTCACCCCTCCACTTT. This translates into CASSWEGAYNSPLHF.